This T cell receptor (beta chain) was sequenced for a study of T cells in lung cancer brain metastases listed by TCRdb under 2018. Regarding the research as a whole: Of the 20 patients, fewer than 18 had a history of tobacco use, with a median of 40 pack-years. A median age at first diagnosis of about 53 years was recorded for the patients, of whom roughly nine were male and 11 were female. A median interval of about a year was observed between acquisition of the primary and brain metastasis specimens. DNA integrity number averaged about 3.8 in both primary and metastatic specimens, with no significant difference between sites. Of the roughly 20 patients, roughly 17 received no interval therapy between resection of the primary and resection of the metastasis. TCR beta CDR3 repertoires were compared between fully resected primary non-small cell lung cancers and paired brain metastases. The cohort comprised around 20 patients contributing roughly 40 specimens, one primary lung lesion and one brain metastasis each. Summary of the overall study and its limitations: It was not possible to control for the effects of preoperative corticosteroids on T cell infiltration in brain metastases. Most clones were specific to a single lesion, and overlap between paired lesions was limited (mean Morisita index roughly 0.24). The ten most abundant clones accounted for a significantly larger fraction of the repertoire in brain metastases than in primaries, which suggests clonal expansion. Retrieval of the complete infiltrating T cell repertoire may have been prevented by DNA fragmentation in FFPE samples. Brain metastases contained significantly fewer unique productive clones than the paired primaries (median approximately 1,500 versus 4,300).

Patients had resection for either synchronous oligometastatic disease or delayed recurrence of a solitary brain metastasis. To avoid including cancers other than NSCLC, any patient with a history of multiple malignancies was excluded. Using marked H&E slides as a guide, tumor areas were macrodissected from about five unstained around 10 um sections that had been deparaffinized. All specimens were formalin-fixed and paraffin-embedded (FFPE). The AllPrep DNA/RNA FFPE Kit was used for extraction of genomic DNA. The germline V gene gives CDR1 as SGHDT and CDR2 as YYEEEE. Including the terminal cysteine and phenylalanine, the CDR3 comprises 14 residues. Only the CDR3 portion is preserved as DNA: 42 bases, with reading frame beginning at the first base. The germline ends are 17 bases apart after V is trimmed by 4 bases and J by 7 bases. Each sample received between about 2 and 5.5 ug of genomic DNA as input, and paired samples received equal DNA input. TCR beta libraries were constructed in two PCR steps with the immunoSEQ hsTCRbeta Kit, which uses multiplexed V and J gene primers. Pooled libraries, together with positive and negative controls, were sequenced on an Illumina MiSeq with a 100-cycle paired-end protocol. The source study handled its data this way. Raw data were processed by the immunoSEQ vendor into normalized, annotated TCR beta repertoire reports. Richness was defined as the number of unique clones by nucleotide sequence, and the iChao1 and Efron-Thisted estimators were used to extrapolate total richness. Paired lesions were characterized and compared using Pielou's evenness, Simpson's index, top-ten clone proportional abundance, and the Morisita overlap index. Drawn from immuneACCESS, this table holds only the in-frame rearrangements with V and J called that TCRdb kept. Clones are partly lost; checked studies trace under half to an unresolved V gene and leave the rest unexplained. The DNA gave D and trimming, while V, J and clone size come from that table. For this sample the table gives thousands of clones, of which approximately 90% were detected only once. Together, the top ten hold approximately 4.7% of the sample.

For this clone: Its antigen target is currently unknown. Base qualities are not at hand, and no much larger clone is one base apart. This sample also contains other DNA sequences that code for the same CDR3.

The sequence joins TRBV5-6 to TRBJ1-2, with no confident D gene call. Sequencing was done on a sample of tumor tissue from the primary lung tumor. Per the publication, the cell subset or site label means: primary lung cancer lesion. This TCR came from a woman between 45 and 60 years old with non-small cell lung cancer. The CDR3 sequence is CASSTVSRKGGYTF. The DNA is TGTGCCAGCAGCACGGTCTCAAGGAAGGGTGGCTACACCTTC.